Reported below is one T cell receptor beta chain. The entry originates in a study of OX40 agonist ivuxolimab in advanced cancers. Whole-study context: Having had anti-PD-1, anti-PD-L1 or anti-CTLA-4 therapy before was allowed, and about 42% had some.

This table comes from immunoSEQ multiplex PCR, and its TCRdb copy is limited to in-frame clones, with some not included. Of tens of thousands of clones listed, about 90% are singletons. Germline V gene data show CDR1 as SGHAT and CDR2 as FQNNGV. CDR3 length: 15 residues. Trimming shortened V by 2 bases and J by 4 bases, and 13 bases separated the two germline ends. The sequence derives from an adult with an advanced solid tumor such as melanoma, head and neck, liver or kidney cancer. Specimen: CD4+ or CD8+ T cells sorted from blood, collected in a trial of the OX40 agonist ivuxolimab. The chain employs TRBV11-2 and TRBJ2-3, with TRBD2 as a possible D gene (6 bases). CDR3 loop: CASSLYPGGPDTQYF. The CDR3 region has the DNA TGTGCCAGCAGCTTATATCCCGGGGGACCAGATACGCAGTATTTT.